This T cell receptor (beta chain) was sequenced for a study of blood T cell repertoires in COVID-19. As for the study in general: T cells, B-cell-depleted T cells, or PBMCs supplied cDNA or gDNA.

In the original workflow: Estimation of nucleated cell counts relied on the amplification of reference gene primers. Some clones are missing from TCRdb's copy, which holds only in-frame ones; the method was immunoSEQ multiplex PCR. V, J and clone size were drawn from that table, and D and trimming were deduced from the DNA. In the table there are some 510,000 clones, around 89% of which are singletons. Grouping used clinical history reported by participants in a survey and questionnaire. The CDR3 has 13 amino acids. V lost 3 bases to trimming and J lost 8 bases, with 11 bases between them. CDR1 SGHRS and CDR2 YFSETQ come from the germline V gene.

Sequences were obtained from PBMCs or T cells enriched from blood (not recorded which). This receptor was taken from a woman in her 40s who had recovered from COVID-19. The V call is TRBV5-1, the J call TRBJ1-4, with unresolved D. The CDR3 sequence is CASSSDTREKLFF. CDR3 nucleotides: TGCGCCAGCAGCTCTGACACCCGAGAAAAACTGTTTTTT.